What follows are 32 T cell receptor beta chains derived from one specimen sequenced in a study of blood T cell repertoires in COVID-19. Profiled with immunoSEQ multiplex PCR; TCRdb holds only in-frame clones, not every one. The sample holds more than 300,000 clones, 80% to 90% seen once. Sequencing input: peripheral blood. These receptors were collected from a man aged 18 to 30 who had recovered from COVID-19.

This clone has only a few counts. V is TRBV7-2 and J is TRBJ1-2; D is possibly TRBD1 (6 bases). Germline loops: CDR1 SGHTA, CDR2 FQGNSA. Trimming shortened V by 1 base and J by 1 base, and 16 bases separated the two germline ends. This CDR3 comprises 17 residues. CDR3 sequence: CASSLGLRGVGNYGYTF. CDR3 coding DNA: TGTGCCAGCAGCTTAGGACTCAGGGGTGTGGGTAACTATGGCTACACCTTC.

The gene calls are TRBV27 and TRBJ1-1; 12 bases map to TRBD1. Germline loops: CDR1 MNHEY, CDR2 SMNVEV (reference sequence). CDR3 length: 17 amino acids. After removal of 6 bases from V and 2 bases from J, the junction contained 10 bases not matched to a gene. CDR3 bases: TGTGCCAGCAGCTCGCCCGGGACAGGGGGCGTTAACACTGAAGCTTTCTTT. Its translation: CASSSPGTGGVNTEAFF.

V gene TRBV4-1 combines with J gene TRBJ1-5, with 9 bases lining up with TRBD1. There are 15 residues in the CDR3. CDR1 MGHRA and CDR2 YSYEKL come from the germline V gene. Losses at the gene ends were 4 bases for V and 2 bases for J; bases not matched to a gene: 3. The CDR3 coding sequence is TGCGCCAGCAGCCGGACAGGGGAAGGCAATCAGCCCCAGCATTTT. This codes for CASSRTGEGNQPQHF.

The V call is TRBV30, the J call TRBJ2-1; 11 bases align to TRBD2. Germline CDR1 is GTSNPN and CDR2 is SVGIG (reference sequence). CDR3 length: 13 residues. With 8 bases clipped from V and 2 bases from J, the junction kept 2 bases outside the gene matches. CDR3 DNA: TGTGCCGGGACTAGCGGAACCTACAATGAGCAGTTCTTC. It yields the protein CAGTSGTYNEQFF. The complete variable domain, with remaining parts taken from reference TRBV30 and TRBJ2-1, reads SQTIHQWPATLVQPVGSPLSLECTVEGTSNPNLYWYRQAAGRGLQLLFYSVGIGQISSEVPQNLSASRPQDRQFILSSKKLLLSDSGFYLCAGTSGTYNEQFFGPGTRLTVL.

The V call is TRBV18, the J call TRBJ1-4; 10 positions match TRBD1. The CDR3 runs to 16 residues. With 10 bases clipped from V and 7 bases from J, the junction kept 15 bases outside the gene matches. Germline values: CDR1 KGHSH, CDR2 LQKENI. The CDR3 DNA is TGTGCCACCACCGGGACAGGGGCTAGAAGGGGTGAAAAACTGTTTTTT. Protein product: CATTGTGARRGEKLFF.

The chain is built from TRBV18 and TRBJ1-5; perhaps TRBD1 as D (6 bases). This CDR3 has 14 amino acids. V lost 2 bases and J 6 bases, leaving 11 bases between the germline ends. Germline CDR1 and CDR2: KGHSH and LQKENI. This CDR3 is CASSPLGGGQPQHF. The CDR3 bases are TGTGCCAGCTCACCATTAGGGGGGGGTCAGCCCCAGCATTTT.

J is TRBJ2-5 and V is TRBV24-1; TRBD1 matches at 7 bases. The CDR3 has 13 residues. Germline-derived CDR1 and CDR2 are KGHDR and SFDVKD. The junction had 2 bases not matched to a gene; V was cut back by 3 bases and J by 5 bases. The CDR3 coding sequence is TGTGCCACCAGTGATCAGGGGGTGGAGACCCAGTACTTC. Its translation is CATSDQGVETQYF.

The chain joins TRBV28 to TRBJ2-7, with D maybe TRBD2 (6 bases). V lost 5 bases and J 5 bases, leaving 10 bases between the germline ends. CDR1 is MDHEN, CDR2 SYDVKM, per germline. There are 12 residues in the CDR3. CDR3 nucleotide sequence: TGTGCCAGCAGTCCTAGCGCCCACGAGCAGTACTTC. Amino acid sequence: CASSPSAHEQYF.

V gene TRBV2 combines with J gene TRBJ1-2; weak D call: TRBD1 (6 bases). V shed 2 bases and J shed 8 bases, with 12 bases lying between them. The CDR3 covers 13 residues. Looked up from germline, CDR1 is SNHLY and CDR2 is FYNNEI. Here the CDR3 reads CASSERQEGGYTF. Written as DNA, the CDR3 is TGTGCCAGCAGTGAACGACAGGAAGGGGGCTACACCTTC.

This clone was counted only a few times. This sequence joins TRBV11-3 and TRBJ1-1, with 7 positions matching TRBD1. The length of the CDR3 is 14 residues. CDR1 is SGHNT and CDR2 is YENEEA in the germline V gene. With V trimmed by 5 bases and J by 0 bases, 3 bases remained unmatched. The CDR3 region has the DNA TGTGCCAGCAGCCGGGACAGTTTGAACACTGAAGCTTTCTTT. Translated: CASSRDSLNTEAFF.

The J gene is TRBJ1-2, the V gene TRBV7-9; D might be TRBD1 (5 bases). The germline CDR1 and CDR2 sequences are SEHNR and FQNEAQ (reference sequence). CDR3 length: 18 amino acids. V was clipped by 5 bases and J by 5 bases, with 27 bases between them. The CDR3 DNA sequence: TGTGCCAGCAGCCCCCCAAACCTCTCCATTGGACGGACATATGGCTACACCTTC. Its protein product is CASSPPNLSIGRTYGYTF.

V is TRBV5-1 and J is TRBJ1-3, with unresolved D. The CDR3 sequence is 16 residues long. Germline V gives CDR1 SGHRS, CDR2 YFSETQ. Between the trimmed V and J ends, which lost 1 base and 0 bases, there was a span of 11 bases. CDR3 region: CASSLTGGSSGNTIYF. The DNA of the CDR3 is TGCGCCAGCAGCTTGACGGGAGGATCCTCTGGAAACACCATATATTTT.

The chain joins TRBV14 to TRBJ2-1; tentatively, D is TRBD1 (6 bases). From germline, CDR1 is SGHDN and CDR2 FVKESK. The CDR3 is made up of 13 amino acids. V dropped 6 bases and J dropped 4 bases, with 10 bases sitting between them. The CDR3 protein is CASRARGYNEQFF. As DNA, the CDR3 is TGTGCCAGCAGGGCTAGGGGGTACAATGAGCAGTTCTTC.

The chain is built from TRBV6-2 or TRBV6-3 and TRBJ1-6; the D gene is possibly TRBD1 (5 bases). Germline loops: CDR1 MNHEY, CDR2 SVGEGT. This CDR3 has 17 amino acids. The germline V and J ends were trimmed by 5 bases and 8 bases, with 22 bases remaining between them. CDR3 coding DNA: TGTGCCAGCAGTCCCGGACGGCAGGGATCCGTAGATTCACCCCTCCACTTT. Residues: CASSPGRQGSVDSPLHF.

The genes are TRBV2 and TRBJ2-2; D possibly corresponds to TRBD1 (5 bases). From germline, CDR1 is SNHLY and CDR2 FYNNEI. This CDR3 contains 15 residues. Trimming shortened V by 7 bases and J by 0 bases, and 12 bases separated the two germline ends. For the CDR3, the DNA is TGTGCCAGCAACGAAGGGGCCGCGAACACCGGGGAGCTGTTTTTT. The encoded protein is CASNEGAANTGELFF.

This chain connects TRBV4-1 to TRBJ2-2; a weak D match, TRBD1 (5 bases). Trimming removed 1 base from V and 0 bases from J, with 6 bases in between. Germline-derived CDR1 and CDR2 are MGHRA and YSYEKL. There are 15 residues in the CDR3. The CDR3 protein is CASSQGQPNTGELFF. DNA of the CDR3: TGCGCCAGCAGCCAAGGACAGCCGAACACCGGGGAGCTGTTTTTT.

The chain links TRBV7-9 to TRBJ2-3; 9 positions match TRBD1. The junction had 8 bases not matched to a gene; V was cut back by 5 bases and J by 2 bases. From germline, CDR1 is SEHNR and CDR2 FQNEAQ (reference sequence). CDR3 size: 16 residues. The CDR3 DNA sequence: TGTGCCAGCAGCGCCCGGGACAGGGACTCCACAGATACGCAGTATTTT. It is translated as CASSARDRDSTDTQYF. The whole variable domain, remainder taken from reference TRBV7-9 and TRBJ2-3, is DTGVSQNPRHKITKRGQNVTFRCDPISEHNRLYWYRQTLGQGPEFLTYFQNEAQLEKSRLLSDRFSAERPKGSFSTLEIQRTEQGDSAMYLCASSARDRDSTDTQYFGPGTRLTVL.

This clone has more than one count but fewer than ten. The rearrangement joins TRBV6-5 to TRBJ2-3; tentative D call: TRBD1 (6 bases). The CDR3 sequence is 14 residues long. V shed 6 bases and J shed 2 bases, with 12 bases lying between them. Germline lookup yields CDR1 MNHEY and CDR2 SVGAGI. The chain's CDR3 is CASRGRQATDTQYF. The CDR3 DNA sequence: TGTGCCAGCAGGGGAAGACAGGCCACAGATACGCAGTATTTT.

The chain joins TRBV3-1 (or the pseudogene TRBV3-2) to TRBJ1-1, with a possible D match to TRBD1 (5 bases). The CDR3 is made up of 13 amino acids. The V end lost 4 bases, the J end lost 7 bases, and 13 bases lay between the germline ends. CDR1 LGHDT and CDR2 YNNKEL come from the germline V gene (reference sequence). The CDR3 sequence: CASSPQVLGEAFF. The DNA of the CDR3 is TGTGCCAGCAGCCCACAGGTGTTGGGTGAAGCTTTCTTT.

The rearrangement joins TRBV5-4 to TRBJ1-3; 7 bases align to TRBD1. This CDR3 region has 15 residues. V dropped 4 bases and J dropped 0; count of bases not matched to a gene: 4. Germline V gene sequence: CDR1 SGHNT, CDR2 YYREEE (reference sequence). In DNA form, the CDR3 reads TGTGCCAGCAGCACCCGGGACAGCTCTGGAAACACCATATATTTT. Translating it yields CASSTRDSSGNTIYF.

The gene calls are TRBV7-9 and TRBJ2-3; no clear D. The ends were cut back, 5 bases at V and 3 bases at J, with 9 bases in the middle. Germline assignment: CDR1 SEHNR and CDR2 FQNEAQ (reference sequence). The CDR3 length is 13 residues. The CDR3 region has the DNA TGTGCCAGCAGCCACCTAGTGACAGATACGCAGTATTTT. This codes for CASSHLVTDTQYF.

This clone was seen just once. V and J are TRBV5-1 and TRBJ2-7; 9 nucleotides agree with TRBD1. Germline V gene lookup returns CDR1 SGHRS and CDR2 YFSETQ. Germline trimming cut 2 bases from V and 3 bases from J; bases unmatched to any gene: 6. The CDR3 sequence is 15 residues long. CDR3 loop: CASSLHGTGYYEQYF. CDR3 sequence (DNA): TGCGCCAGCAGCTTACACGGGACAGGGTACTACGAGCAGTACTTC.

V gene TRBV9 combines with J gene TRBJ2-3, with 7 bases that match TRBD2. The V and J ends lost 0 bases and 4 bases, in that order; junction bases with no gene match: 5. The germline CDR1 and CDR2 sequences are SGDLS and YYNGEE. This CDR3 spans 15 amino acids. CDR3 amino acids: CASSVEAGRADTQYF. The CDR3 DNA sequence: TGTGCCAGCAGCGTAGAAGCGGGGAGGGCAGATACGCAGTATTTT.

This sequence joins TRBV20-1 and TRBJ2-2; D is perhaps TRBD2 (6 bases). The V and J ends lost 3 bases and 3 bases respectively, with 11 bases between them. The CDR3 length is 14 residues. Germline CDR1 and CDR2: DFQATT and SNEGSKA (reference sequence). The CDR3 coding sequence is TGCAGTGCTAGTCCGGGAGCTCACACCGGGGAGCTGTTTTTT. Protein: CSASPGAHTGELFF.

The rearrangement uses TRBV7-2 and TRBJ2-2; D remains ambiguous. This CDR3 contains 14 residues. Germline V gives CDR1 SGHTA, CDR2 FQGNSA. Trimming took 1 base from V and 7 from J, leaving 10 bases between them. This CDR3 reads CASSLGEMFGELFF. CDR3 DNA sequence: TGTGCCAGCAGCTTAGGAGAGATGTTCGGGGAGCTGTTTTTT.

CDR3 in DNA: TGTGCCAGCAGGGAGGCGGGAGATTCAGATACGCAGTATTTT. This encodes CASREAGDSDTQYF. V is TRBV13 and J is TRBJ2-3; 7 bases line up with TRBD2. CDR3 length: 14 amino acids. V shed 6 bases, J shed 4 bases, and the junction held 7 bases outside the gene matches. In germline, CDR1 is PRHDT, CDR2 FYEKMQ (reference sequence).

The CDR3 loop is CASSARDRYATNEKLFF. For the CDR3, the DNA is TGTGCCAGCAGTGCTCGGGACAGATATGCAACTAATGAAAAACTGTTTTTT. The chain recombines TRBV27 with TRBJ1-4, with 7 bases that match TRBD1. The V gene's germline CDR1 is MNHEY and CDR2 SMNVEV (reference sequence). V was pared by 5 bases and J by 0 bases, with 9 bases of the junction left unmatched. The CDR3 totals 17 residues.

The V gene is TRBV9, the J gene TRBJ1-3; D is unresolved. Germline V gene data show CDR1 as SGDLS and CDR2 as YYNGEE. This CDR3 has 16 amino acids. V was shortened by 0 bases and J by 0 bases, with 10 bases between the two germline ends. CDR3 residues: CASSVEPLLSGNTIYF. The CDR3 coding sequence is TGTGCCAGCAGCGTAGAACCACTCCTCTCTGGAAACACCATATATTTT.

This CDR3 is CASSYAGTENTEAFF. The CDR3, as DNA: TGTGCCAGCAGTTACGCTGGGACAGAGAACACTGAAGCTTTCTTT. V and J are TRBV6-5 and TRBJ1-1, with 7 bases lining up with TRBD1. CDR3 length: 15 residues. With V trimmed by 2 bases and J by 1 base, 4 bases remained unmatched. In germline, CDR1 is MNHEY, CDR2 SVGAGI.

The V gene is TRBV28, the J gene TRBJ1-2; the D gene is possibly TRBD1 (5 bases). The germline CDR1 and CDR2 sequences are MDHEN and SYDVKM. The CDR3 contains 13 residues. V was shortened by 5 bases and J by 8 bases, with 15 bases between the two germline ends. The CDR3 DNA follows: TGTGCCAGCAGTCCCCAGGGTTTTGGAGGCTACACCTTC. Its translation is CASSPQGFGGYTF.

The chain carries TRBV7-2 and TRBJ2-1; the match to TRBD2 covers 14 bases. The germline V gene has CDR1 SGHTA and CDR2 FQGNSA. This CDR3 has 17 amino acids. V trimming: 3 bases; J trimming: 7 bases; junction bases outside the gene matches: 8. The DNA of the CDR3 is TGTGCCAGCAGCTTTCGACTAGCGGGGGGGCCGGTTAATGAGCAGTTCTTC. Its protein product is CASSFRLAGGPVNEQFF. The entire variable domain, with the rest obtained from reference TRBV7-2 and TRBJ2-1, is as follows: GAGVSQSPSNKVTEKGKDVELRCDPISGHTALYWYRQSLGQGLEFLIYFQGNSAPDKSGLPSDRFSAERTGGSVSTLTIQRTQQEDSAVYLCASSFRLAGGPVNEQFFGPGTRLTVL.

This clone came up once. The rearrangement links TRBV6-5 to TRBJ1-1; tentative D call: TRBD1 (6 bases). V was cut by 6 bases and J by 3 bases, with 11 bases left in between. This CDR3 spans 13 amino acids. The V gene's germline CDR1 is MNHEY and CDR2 SVGAGI. CDR3 sequence (DNA): TGTGCCAGCAGAACCGGGACACACACTGAAGCTTTCTTT. Translation: CASRTGTHTEAFF.